Listed below are T cell receptor beta chains from one sample, sequenced in a study of neurological immune-mediated disorders. TCRdb re-analysed the 5' RACE reads in MiXCR, keeping a single row per CDR3 protein. The sample lists approximately 100,000 distinct CDR3 sequences; 9.5% to 14% were seen once. Sequenced sample: PBMCs. These TCRs come from a female donor with HTLV-1-associated myelopathy (HAM/TSP). Each CDR3 is given with its conserved first and last residue. A D gene is named only where the DNA matches it firmly. Expanded clones are given a class, and other clones once, few, many or no size at all.

.,TRBJ2-1,many,TRBV10-2,CASSEAYNEQFF,TGCGCCAGCAGTGAGGCCTACAATGAGCAGTTCTTC
TRBD1,TRBJ1-1,many,TRBV6-5,CAIPPGQGVGAEAFF,TGTGCCATTCCTCCGGGACAGGGGGTCGGGGCTGAAGCTTTCTTT
.,TRBJ2-2,.,TRBV10-3,CAISEIQATGEMFF,TGTGCCATCAGTGAAATCCAAGCCACCGGGGAGATGTTTTTT
TRBD1,TRBJ2-3,many,TRBV5-1,CASSTGTGMDTQYF,TGCGCCAGCAGTACCGGGACAGGGATGGATACGCAGTATTTT
.,TRBJ1-1,many,TRBV29-1,CSAWPYMNTEAFF,TGCAGCGCTTGGCCTTATATGAACACTGAAGCTTTCTTT
.,TRBJ2-7,.,TRBV5-8,CASSRVEDKSYEQYF,TGTGCCAGCAGCAGGGTGGAAGATAAGTCCTACGAGCAGTACTTC
.,TRBJ2-3,once,TRBV29-1,CSVTLLGTSTDTQYF,TGCAGCGTGACCCTTTTGGGAACTAGCACAGATACGCAGTATTTT
.,TRBJ2-7,many,TRBV27,CASSETGTETHYEQYF,TGTGCCAGCAGTGAAACAGGGACGGAGACGCACTACGAGCAGTACTTC
.,TRBJ2-2,many,TRBV11-2,CASSRARTGELFF,TGTGCCAGCAGCCGAGCGAGGACCGGGGAGCTGTTTTTT
TRBD2,TRBJ2-1,many,TRBV27,CASSSGLAGGPVGYNEQFF,TGTGCCAGCAGTTCAGGACTAGCGGGGGGGCCGGTGGGGTACAATGAGCAGTTCTTC
.,TRBJ1-5,many,TRBV6-6,CASSYQVVNQPQHF,TGTGCCAGCAGTTATCAGGTCGTGAATCAGCCCCAGCATTTT
.,TRBJ2-2,many,TRBV15,CATSRFANTGELFF,TGTGCCACCAGCCGCTTTGCTAACACCGGGGAGCTGTTTTTT
.,TRBJ1-2,many,TRBV6-1,CASSETGLYGYTF,TGTGCCAGCAGTGAAACAGGGCTTTATGGCTACACCTTC
TRBD1,TRBJ1-1,many,TRBV5-1,CASSTEQGGSTEAFF,TGCGCCAGCAGCACCGAACAGGGGGGGAGCACTGAAGCTTTCTTT
.,TRBJ2-3,many,TRBV15,CATSEDRTDTQYF,TGTGCCACCAGCGAAGACCGCACAGATACGCAGTATTTT
.,TRBJ2-1,many,TRBV9,CASSATGTPSSYNEQFF,TGTGCCAGCAGCGCCACCGGGACGCCTAGCTCCTACAATGAGCAGTTCTTC
TRBD2,TRBJ2-5,many,TRBV5-1,CASTPLAGGPETQYF,TGCGCCAGCACCCCACTAGCGGGGGGGCCAGAGACCCAGTACTTC
.,TRBJ2-2,many,TRBV6-5,CASGDGELFF,TGTGCCAGCGGGGACGGGGAGCTGTTTTTT
TRBD1,TRBJ2-5,few,TRBV24-1,CATSHGDRETQYF,TGTGCCACCTCCCACGGGGACAGGGAGACCCAGTACTTC
.,TRBJ2-5,many,TRBV6-5,CASWKGTQYF,TGTGCCAGCTGGAAGGGGACCCAGTACTTC
TRBD1,TRBJ2-2,many,TRBV5-1,CASSSIGTGKAGELFF,TGCGCCAGCAGCTCCATCGGGACAGGGAAGGCCGGGGAGCTGTTTTTT
TRBD1,TRBJ1-2,many,TRBV2,CASSLLRDRSYGYTF,TGTGCCAGCAGTTTGCTTAGGGACAGGAGCTATGGCTACACCTTC
.,TRBJ2-7,many,TRBV20-1,CSASGRRGLYEQYF,TGCAGTGCTAGTGGACGTAGGGGCCTCTACGAGCAGTACTTC
.,TRBJ2-2,many,TRBV5-1,CASSSFPGQNTGELFF,TGCGCCAGCAGTTCCTTCCCGGGACAGAACACCGGGGAGCTGTTTTTT
.,TRBJ2-5,many,TRBV7-3,CASSFEGGETQYF,TGTGCCAGCAGCTTCGAGGGAGGAGAGACCCAGTACTTC
TRBD2,TRBJ2-3,many,TRBV20-1,CSARLAGSDTQYF,TGCAGTGCTAGACTAGCGGGGTCAGATACGCAGTATTTT
.,TRBJ1-5,many,TRBV21-1,CASSEGQGVHQPQHF,TGTGCCAGCAGCGAAGGACAGGGCGTGCATCAGCCCCAGCATTTT
.,TRBJ1-1,many,TRBV5-1,CASTRTGTEAFF,TGCGCCAGCACCCGGACGGGAACTGAAGCTTTCTTT
.,TRBJ1-6,.,TRBV28,CVSYGSSYNSPLHF,TGTGTCAGCTACGGGAGCTCCTATAATTCACCCCTCCACTTT
TRBD1,TRBJ2-5,few,TRBV5-5,CASSLGQTQETQYF,TGTGCCAGCAGCCTGGGACAGACCCAAGAGACCCAGTACTTC
TRBD1,TRBJ2-1,.,TRBV20-1,CSARLRQGTEQFF,TGCAGTGCTAGATTAAGACAGGGAACTGAGCAGTTCTTC
.,TRBJ2-5,many,TRBV3-1,CASSQRGSETQYF,TGTGCCAGCAGCCAGCGAGGGAGCGAGACCCAGTACTTC
.,TRBJ1-4,many,TRBV7-9,CASRPGTDNEKLFF,TGTGCCAGCAGACCCGGGACCGACAATGAAAAACTGTTTTTT
.,TRBJ1-1,many,TRBV5-1,CASSLELPGTRAFF,TGCGCCAGCAGCTTGGAACTACCAGGGACACGAGCTTTCTTT
.,TRBJ1-5,many,TRBV20-1,CSALDTLSNQPQHF,TGCAGTGCTCTTGACACCTTGAGCAATCAGCCCCAGCATTTT
TRBD2,TRBJ2-2,many,TRBV28,CASSLFAGGNTGELFF,TGTGCCAGCAGTTTATTTGCGGGGGGAAACACCGGGGAGCTGTTTTTT
TRBD1,TRBJ1-5,.,TRBV12-3/TRBV12-4,CASSLRTGGSQPQHF,TGTGCCAGCAGTTTGAGGACAGGGGGCAGTCAGCCCCAGCATTTT
.,TRBJ1-5,many,TRBV6-5,CASSDTSNQPQHF,TGTGCCAGCAGTGACACCAGCAATCAGCCCCAGCATTTT
.,TRBJ2-1,many,TRBV4-1,CASSPTGASRGNEQFF,TGCGCCAGCAGCCCAACGGGAGCAAGCCGAGGGAATGAGCAGTTCTTC
.,TRBJ2-2,few,TRBV27,CASSHGTGELFF,TGTGCCAGCAGTCACGGCACCGGGGAGCTGTTTTTT
TRBD1,TRBJ2-3,many,TRBV20-1,CSAMDRVGTDTQYF,TGCAGTGCGATGGACAGGGTTGGCACAGATACGCAGTATTTT